The present T cell receptor (beta chain) was sequenced within a study of blood T cells in healthy people across ages. Whole-study results and caveats: Relative to aged donors, long-lived donors carried more naive CD4+ cells and displayed higher diversity. The fall in TCR beta diversity per million T cells was roughly linear with age.

Then a second PCR, running about 7 to 11 cycles, was carried out with a sample-barcoded 5' primer and a J-beta primer mix. The authors tagged each cDNA molecule using a template-switch adaptor with 12 random nucleotides. Via MiXCR, TCRdb re-called the 5' RACE reads, giving one row per CDR3 protein. The sample holds 1.5 million to 2 million distinct CDR3 sequences; less than 50% are singletons and the top ten take roughly 2.1%. In regard to this clonotype: Its antigen is currently unknown.

The receptor comes from a woman in her 40s in good health. The specimen was blood.

The CDR3 protein is CSASGGADYNEQFF. The CDR3 DNA reads TGCAGTGCTAGCGGGGGGGCCGACTACAATGAGCAGTTCTTC. The J gene is TRBJ2-1, the V gene TRBV20-1, with TRBD2 identical over 8 bases. In germline, CDR1 is DFQATT, CDR2 SNEGSKA (reference sequence). J was trimmed by 3 bases and V by 3 bases; bases with no gene match: 4. The CDR3 has 14 amino acids.